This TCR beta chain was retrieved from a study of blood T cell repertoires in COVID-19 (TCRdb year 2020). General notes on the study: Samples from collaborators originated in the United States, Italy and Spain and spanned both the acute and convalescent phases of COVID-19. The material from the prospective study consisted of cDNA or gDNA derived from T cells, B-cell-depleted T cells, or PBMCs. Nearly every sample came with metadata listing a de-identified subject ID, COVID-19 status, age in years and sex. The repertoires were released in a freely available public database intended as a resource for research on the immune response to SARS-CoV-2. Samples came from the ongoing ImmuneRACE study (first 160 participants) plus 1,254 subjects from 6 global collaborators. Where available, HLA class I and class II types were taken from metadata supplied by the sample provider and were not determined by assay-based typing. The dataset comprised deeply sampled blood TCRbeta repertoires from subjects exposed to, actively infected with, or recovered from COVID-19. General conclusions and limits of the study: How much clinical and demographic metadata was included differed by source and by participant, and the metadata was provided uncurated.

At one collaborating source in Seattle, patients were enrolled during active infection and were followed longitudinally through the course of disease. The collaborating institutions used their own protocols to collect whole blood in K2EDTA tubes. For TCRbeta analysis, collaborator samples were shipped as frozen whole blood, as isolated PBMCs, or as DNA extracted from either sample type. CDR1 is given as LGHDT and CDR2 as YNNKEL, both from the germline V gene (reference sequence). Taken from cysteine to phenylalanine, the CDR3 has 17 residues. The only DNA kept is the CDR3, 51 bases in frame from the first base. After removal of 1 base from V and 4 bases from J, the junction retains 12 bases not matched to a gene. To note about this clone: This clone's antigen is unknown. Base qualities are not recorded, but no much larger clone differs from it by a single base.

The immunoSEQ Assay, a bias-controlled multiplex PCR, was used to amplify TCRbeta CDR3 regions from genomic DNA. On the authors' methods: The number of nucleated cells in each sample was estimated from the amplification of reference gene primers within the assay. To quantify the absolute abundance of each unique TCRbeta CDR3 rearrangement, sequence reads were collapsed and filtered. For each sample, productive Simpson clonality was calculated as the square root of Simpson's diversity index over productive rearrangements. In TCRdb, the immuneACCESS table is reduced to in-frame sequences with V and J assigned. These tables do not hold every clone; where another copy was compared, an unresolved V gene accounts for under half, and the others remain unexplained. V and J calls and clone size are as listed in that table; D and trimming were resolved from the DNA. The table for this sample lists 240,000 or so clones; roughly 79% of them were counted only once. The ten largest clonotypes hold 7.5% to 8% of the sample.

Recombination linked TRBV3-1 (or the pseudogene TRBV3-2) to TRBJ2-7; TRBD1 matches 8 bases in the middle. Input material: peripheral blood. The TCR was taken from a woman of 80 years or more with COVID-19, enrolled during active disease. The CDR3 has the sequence CASSQGSTGVFHYEQYF. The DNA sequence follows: TGTGCCAGCAGCCAAGGCTCGACAGGGGTTTTTCATTACGAGCAGTACTTC.